A selection of T cell receptor beta chains follows, all from one sample in a study of early T cells in non-severe SARS-CoV-2 infection. TCRdb redid the calling of the 5' RACE reads with MiXCR, one entry per CDR3 protein. The sample records tens of thousands of distinct CDR3 sequences, more than 8.5% being singletons. Source material: whole blood. These receptors all stem from an adult who was a healthcare worker with PCR-confirmed SARS-CoV-2 infection or an uninfected control (not recorded which). The CDR3 runs from the conserved cysteine through the conserved F or W. The D gene is left open where the match is weak. Clone size appears in some rows only: once, few, many, or a class for an expanded clone.

J: TRBJ2-3
D: TRBD1
V: TRBV7-9
size: few
CDR3: CASSSGQGHDTQYF
DNA: TGTGCCAGCAGTTCGGGACAGGGGCATGATACGCAGTATTTT

J: TRBJ2-3
D: TRBD1
V: TRBV20-1
size: NA
CDR3: CSATKQGAWNTDTQYF
DNA: TGCAGTGCTACTAAGCAGGGGGCTTGGAACACAGATACGCAGTATTTT

J: TRBJ2-5
D: TRBD2
V: TRBV28
size: NA
CDR3: CASSPGLAGVETQYF
DNA: TGTGCCAGCAGTCCGGGACTAGCGGGCGTAGAGACCCAGTACTTC

J: TRBJ2-5
D: TRBD2
V: TRBV28
size: many
CDR3: CASRNAIGTSLSYQETQYF
DNA: TGTGCCAGCAGAAACGCTATTGGGACTAGCCTTTCATACCAAGAGACCCAGTACTTC

J: TRBJ2-1
D: TRBD2
V: TRBV20-1
size: many
CDR3: CSAPPTSGTSNEQFF
DNA: TGCAGTGCTCCCCCCACTAGCGGGACGTCCAATGAGCAGTTCTTC

J: TRBJ1-2
D: TRBD1
V: TRBV9
size: few
CDR3: CASSSRDRGFFGYTF
DNA: TGTGCCAGCAGCTCACGGGACAGGGGTTTTTTTGGCTACACCTTC

J: TRBJ2-1
D: NA
V: TRBV29-1
size: many
CDR3: CSVEVRGAYDEQFF
DNA: TGCAGCGTTGAGGTCCGGGGCGCCTACGATGAGCAGTTCTTC

J: TRBJ2-5
D: NA
V: TRBV10-3
size: NA
CDR3: CATGPTGQETQYF
DNA: TGTGCCACCGGACCTACAGGGCAGGAGACCCAGTACTTC

J: TRBJ2-4
D: TRBD2
V: TRBV6-2/TRBV6-3
size: few
CDR3: CASTNSPSGIGAKNIQYF
DNA: TGTGCCAGCACCAACTCCCCTAGCGGGATTGGGGCCAAAAACATTCAGTACTTC

J: TRBJ2-2
D: TRBD2
V: TRBV6-1
size: few
CDR3: CATSWTSLTGELFF
DNA: TGTGCCACCTCCTGGACTAGTTTGACCGGGGAGCTGTTTTTT

J: TRBJ2-3
D: TRBD2
V: TRBV20-1
size: NA
CDR3: CSAQLATSTDTQYF
DNA: TGCAGTGCTCAACTAGCGACTAGCACAGATACGCAGTATTTT

J: TRBJ2-7
D: NA
V: TRBV7-2
size: many
CDR3: CASSLEKGWSYEQYF
DNA: TGTGCCAGCAGCTTAGAGAAGGGATGGTCCTACGAGCAGTACTTC

J: TRBJ2-3
D: NA
V: TRBV10-3
size: many
CDR3: CAISEGAGLPDTQYF
DNA: TGTGCCATCAGTGAGGGGGCGGGGCTCCCCGATACGCAGTATTTT

J: TRBJ2-2
D: NA
V: TRBV27
size: few
CDR3: CASSFDRPGTGELFF
DNA: TGTGCCAGCAGTTTTGACAGGCCGGGCACCGGGGAGCTGTTTTTT

J: TRBJ2-4
D: NA
V: TRBV6-7
size: many
CDR3: CASSYSSEHIQYF
DNA: TGTGCCAGCAGTTACTCTAGCGAGCACATTCAGTACTTC

J: TRBJ1-5
D: NA
V: TRBV3-1
size: few
CDR3: CASSLGAVTEPQHF
DNA: TGTGCCAGCAGCCTTGGAGCGGTGACGGAGCCCCAGCATTTT

J: TRBJ1-3
D: TRBD1
V: TRBV28
size: few
CDR3: CASLSPGGSGNTIYF
DNA: TGTGCCAGCCTTTCGCCAGGGGGCTCCGGAAACACCATATATTTT

J: TRBJ1-1
D: NA
V: TRBV7-9
size: NA
CDR3: CASSLALDGGKAFF
DNA: TGTGCCAGCAGCTTAGCGCTCGACGGGGGAAAAGCTTTCTTT

J: TRBJ2-1
D: NA
V: TRBV6-5
size: many
CDR3: CASSLGNEQFF
DNA: TGTGCCAGCTCCCTAGGGAATGAGCAGTTCTTC

J: TRBJ2-7
D: NA
V: TRBV7-8
size: many
CDR3: CASSPRQTNYEQYF
DNA: TGTGCCAGCAGCCCCCGACAGACCAACTACGAGCAGTACTTC

J: TRBJ2-5
D: TRBD1
V: TRBV5-1
size: many
CDR3: CASSIQGAGMETQYF
DNA: TGCGCCAGCAGCATACAGGGGGCAGGGATGGAGACCCAGTACTTC

J: TRBJ2-1
D: NA
V: TRBV12-3/TRBV12-4
size: many
CDR3: CASSRLGGPPFF
DNA: TGTGCCAGCAGCAGACTCGGAGGACCCCCGTTCTTC

J: TRBJ1-1
D: TRBD1
V: TRBV10-3
size: few
CDR3: CAISPTGSSEAFF
DNA: TGTGCCATCAGTCCGACAGGGTCCTCTGAAGCTTTCTTT

J: TRBJ2-7
D: NA
V: TRBV10-3
size: NA
CDR3: CAISESNPVIYEQYF
DNA: TGTGCCATCAGTGAGTCGAACCCAGTTATCTACGAGCAGTACTTC

J: TRBJ2-1
D: TRBD2
V: TRBV12-3/TRBV12-4
size: many
CDR3: CASSFFQLAGAFNEQFF
DNA: TGTGCCAGCAGTTTCTTCCAACTAGCGGGAGCCTTCAATGAGCAGTTCTTC

J: TRBJ2-1
D: TRBD2
V: TRBV19
size: many
CDR3: CASSTSAGGYNEQFF
DNA: TGTGCCAGTAGTACCTCTGCGGGGGGATACAATGAGCAGTTCTTC

J: TRBJ2-3
D: NA
V: TRBV20-1
size: NA
CDR3: CSATRDSTDTQYF
DNA: TGCAGTGCTACTCGGGACAGCACAGATACGCAGTATTTT

J: TRBJ2-5
D: NA
V: TRBV9
size: NA
CDR3: CASSADSWQTQYF
DNA: TGTGCCAGCAGCGCAGACAGTTGGCAGACCCAGTACTTC

J: TRBJ2-7
D: NA
V: TRBV7-6
size: NA
CDR3: CASSQRGNEQYF
DNA: TGTGCCAGCAGCCAAAGGGGCAACGAGCAGTACTTC

J: TRBJ2-1
D: NA
V: TRBV11-2
size: NA
CDR3: CASSLTPWDPHF
DNA: TGTGCCAGCAGCTTAACCCCGTGGGACCCTCATTTC

J: TRBJ2-1
D: NA
V: TRBV10-2
size: many
CDR3: CASRTGTWDRASYNEQFF
DNA: TGCGCCAGCAGAACCGGGACATGGGATAGGGCCTCCTACAATGAGCAGTTCTTC

J: TRBJ2-4
D: TRBD2
V: TRBV11-2
size: NA
CDR3: CASSFSSGDDIQYF
DNA: TGTGCCAGCAGCTTTTCTAGCGGAGATGACATTCAGTACTTC

J: TRBJ1-5
D: NA
V: TRBV4-3
size: many
CDR3: CASSQDFSGYRPQHF
DNA: TGCGCCAGCAGCCAAGATTTCTCCGGGTATAGGCCCCAGCATTTT

J: TRBJ1-1
D: NA
V: TRBV5-5
size: many
CDR3: CASSLWVMNTEAFF
DNA: TGTGCCAGCAGCTTGTGGGTTATGAACACTGAAGCTTTCTTT

J: TRBJ2-5
D: NA
V: TRBV7-2
size: few
CDR3: CASSLVLESSETQYF
DNA: TGTGCCAGCAGCCTAGTCCTTGAGAGTAGCGAGACCCAGTACTTC

J: TRBJ2-1
D: TRBD2
V: TRBV7-2
size: NA
CDR3: CASRQTSGRADEQFF
DNA: TGTGCCAGCAGGCAAACTAGCGGGAGAGCCGATGAGCAGTTCTTC

J: TRBJ2-1
D: TRBD2
V: TRBV11-2
size: NA
CDR3: CASSLVGGKYNEQFF
DNA: TGTGCCAGCAGCTTAGTGGGAGGGAAATACAATGAGCAGTTCTTC

J: TRBJ2-6
D: NA
V: TRBV20-1
size: NA
CDR3: CSARDTGTSGANVLTF
DNA: TGCAGTGCTAGAGATACAGGGACCTCTGGGGCCAACGTCCTGACTTTC

J: TRBJ2-1
D: NA
V: TRBV4-2
size: many
CDR3: CASSQDMVGGISYNEQFF
DNA: TGTGCCAGCAGCCAAGATATGGTAGGCGGGATATCCTACAATGAGCAGTTCTTC

J: TRBJ2-5
D: TRBD2
V: TRBV27
size: many
CDR3: CASTSTSGQETQYF
DNA: TGTGCCAGCACCTCTACTAGCGGACAAGAGACCCAGTACTTC

J: TRBJ1-1
D: NA
V: TRBV7-6
size: medium-sized
CDR3: CASSPDGGVMNTEAFF
DNA: TGTGCCAGCAGCCCCGATGGGGGGGTGATGAACACTGAAGCTTTCTTT

J: TRBJ2-7
D: NA
V: TRBV2
size: many
CDR3: CASSEQWILYEQYF
DNA: TGTGCCAGCAGTGAACAGTGGATCCTCTACGAGCAGTACTTC

J: TRBJ2-7
D: NA
V: TRBV6-2/TRBV6-3
size: few
CDR3: CASSTPGRYPSYEQYF
DNA: TGTGCCAGCAGTACCCCCGGGCGCTACCCGTCCTACGAGCAGTACTTC

J: TRBJ2-5
D: TRBD2
V: TRBV7-9
size: many
CDR3: CASSQAGGPSETQYF
DNA: TGTGCCAGCAGTCAGGCGGGGGGGCCCAGCGAGACCCAGTACTTC

J: TRBJ2-7
D: NA
V: TRBV5-1
size: few
CDR3: CASSQARGEQYF
DNA: TGCGCCAGCAGCCAGGCTAGGGGGGAGCAGTACTTC

J: TRBJ1-1
D: TRBD1
V: TRBV7-6
size: many
CDR3: CASSFGTGGLTEAFF
DNA: TGTGCCAGCAGCTTCGGGACAGGGGGCTTGACTGAAGCTTTCTTT

J: TRBJ2-5
D: NA
V: TRBV21-1
size: few
CDR3: CASSKLGRGQETQYF
DNA: TGTGCCAGCAGCAAACTCGGCAGGGGTCAAGAGACCCAGTACTTC

J: TRBJ2-3
D: NA
V: TRBV28
size: few
CDR3: CASSFDTDTQYF
DNA: TGTGCCAGCAGCTTCGACACAGATACGCAGTATTTT

J: TRBJ1-2
D: NA
V: TRBV24-1
size: many
CDR3: CATSGTSKSYGYTF
DNA: TGTGCCACCAGTGGCACCTCGAAAAGCTATGGCTACACCTTC

J: TRBJ1-2
D: NA
V: TRBV11-2
size: many
CDR3: CASSPANYGYTF
DNA: TGTGCCAGCAGCCCTGCTAACTATGGCTACACCTTC

J: TRBJ2-6
D: NA
V: TRBV5-1
size: NA
CDR3: CASSLEGWSGANVLTF
DNA: TGCGCCAGCAGCTTGGAGGGGTGGTCTGGGGCCAACGTCCTGACTTTC

J: TRBJ1-2
D: NA
V: TRBV9
size: NA
CDR3: CASTANTGTYGYTF
DNA: TGTGCCAGCACCGCCAACACAGGGACCTATGGCTACACCTTC

J: TRBJ2-7
D: TRBD1
V: TRBV6-5
size: NA
CDR3: CASSYDRGSYEQYF
DNA: TGTGCCAGCAGTTACGACAGGGGAAGCTACGAGCAGTACTTC